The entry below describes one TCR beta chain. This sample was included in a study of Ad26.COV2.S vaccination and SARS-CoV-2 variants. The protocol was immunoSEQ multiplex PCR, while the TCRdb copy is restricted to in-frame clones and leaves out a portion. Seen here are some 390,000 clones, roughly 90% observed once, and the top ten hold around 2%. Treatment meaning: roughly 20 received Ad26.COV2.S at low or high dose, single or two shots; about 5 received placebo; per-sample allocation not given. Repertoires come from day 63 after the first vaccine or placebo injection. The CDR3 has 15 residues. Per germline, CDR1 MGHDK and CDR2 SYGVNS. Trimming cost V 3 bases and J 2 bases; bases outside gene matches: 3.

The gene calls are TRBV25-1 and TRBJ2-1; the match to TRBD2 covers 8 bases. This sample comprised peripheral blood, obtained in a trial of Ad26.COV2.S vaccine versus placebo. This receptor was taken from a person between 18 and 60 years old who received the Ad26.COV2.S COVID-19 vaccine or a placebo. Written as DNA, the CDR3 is TGTGCCAGCAGTGATAATAGCGGGGCCTACAATGAGCAGTTCTTC. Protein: CASSDNSGAYNEQFF.